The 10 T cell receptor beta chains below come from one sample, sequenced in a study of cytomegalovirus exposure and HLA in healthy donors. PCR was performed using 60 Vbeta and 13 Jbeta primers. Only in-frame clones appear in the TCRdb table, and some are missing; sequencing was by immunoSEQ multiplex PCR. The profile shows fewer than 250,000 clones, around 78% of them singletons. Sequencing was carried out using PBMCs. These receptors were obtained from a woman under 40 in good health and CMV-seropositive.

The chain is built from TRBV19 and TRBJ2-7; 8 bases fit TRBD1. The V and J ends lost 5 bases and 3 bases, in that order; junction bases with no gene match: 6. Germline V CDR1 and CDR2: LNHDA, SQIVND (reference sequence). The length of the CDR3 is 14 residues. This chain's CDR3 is CASSARQGIYEQYF. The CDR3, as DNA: TGTGCCAGTAGTGCAAGACAGGGGATCTACGAGCAGTACTTC. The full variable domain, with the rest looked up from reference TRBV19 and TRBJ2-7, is DGGITQSPKYLFRKEGQNVTLSCEQNLNHDAMYWYRQDPGQGLRLIYYSQIVNDFQKGDIAEGYSVSREKKESFPLTVTSAQKNPTAFYLCASSARQGIYEQYFGPGTRLTVT.

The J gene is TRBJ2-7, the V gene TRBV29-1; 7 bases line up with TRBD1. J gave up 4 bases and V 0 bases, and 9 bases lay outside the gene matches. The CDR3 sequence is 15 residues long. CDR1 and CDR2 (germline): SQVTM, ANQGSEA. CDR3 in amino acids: CSVEDQGQAHYEQYF. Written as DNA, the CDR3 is TGCAGCGTTGAAGATCAAGGACAGGCCCATTACGAGCAGTACTTC.

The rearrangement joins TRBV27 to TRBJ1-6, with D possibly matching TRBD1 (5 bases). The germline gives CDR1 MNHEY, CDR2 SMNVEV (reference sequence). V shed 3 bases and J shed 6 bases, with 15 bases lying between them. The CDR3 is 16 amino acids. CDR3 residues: CASSFGGGGFNSPLHF. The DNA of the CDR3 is TGTGCCAGCAGTTTCGGGGGGGGTGGCTTTAATTCACCCCTCCACTTT.

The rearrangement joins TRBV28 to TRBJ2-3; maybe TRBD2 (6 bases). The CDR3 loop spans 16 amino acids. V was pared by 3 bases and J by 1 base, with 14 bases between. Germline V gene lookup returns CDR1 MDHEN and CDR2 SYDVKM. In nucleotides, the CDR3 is TGTGCCAGCAGTTTTCGGAGCGGAGGGGGCACAGATACGCAGTATTTT. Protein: CASSFRSGGGTDTQYF.

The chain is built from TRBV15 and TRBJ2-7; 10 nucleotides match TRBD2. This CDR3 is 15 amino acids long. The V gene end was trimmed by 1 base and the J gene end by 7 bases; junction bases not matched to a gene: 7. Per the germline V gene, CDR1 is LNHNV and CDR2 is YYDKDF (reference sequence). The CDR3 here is CATSRGTSGSLEQYF. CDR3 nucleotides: TGTGCCACCAGCAGAGGGACTAGCGGTAGCCTAGAGCAGTACTTC.

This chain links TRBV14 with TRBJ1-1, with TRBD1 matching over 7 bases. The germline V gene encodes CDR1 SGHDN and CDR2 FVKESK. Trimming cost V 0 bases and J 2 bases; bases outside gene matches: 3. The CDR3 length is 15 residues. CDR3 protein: CASSQDQGENTEAFF. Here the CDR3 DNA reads TGTGCCAGCAGCCAAGATCAGGGGGAAAACACTGAAGCTTTCTTT.

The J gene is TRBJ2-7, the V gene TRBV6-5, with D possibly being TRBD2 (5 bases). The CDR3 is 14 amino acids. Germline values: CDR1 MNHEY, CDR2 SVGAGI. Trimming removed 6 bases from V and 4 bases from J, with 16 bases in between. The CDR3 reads CASRDASWRYEQYF. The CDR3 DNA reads TGTGCCAGCAGAGACGCGAGTTGGAGGTACGAGCAGTACTTC.

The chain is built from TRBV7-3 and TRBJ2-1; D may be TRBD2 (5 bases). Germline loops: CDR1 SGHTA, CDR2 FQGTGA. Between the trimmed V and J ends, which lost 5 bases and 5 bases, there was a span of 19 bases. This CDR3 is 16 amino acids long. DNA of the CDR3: TGTGCCAGCAGCCCATCGGCGGGCCTACCGCACAATGAGCAGTTCTTC. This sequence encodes CASSPSAGLPHNEQFF.

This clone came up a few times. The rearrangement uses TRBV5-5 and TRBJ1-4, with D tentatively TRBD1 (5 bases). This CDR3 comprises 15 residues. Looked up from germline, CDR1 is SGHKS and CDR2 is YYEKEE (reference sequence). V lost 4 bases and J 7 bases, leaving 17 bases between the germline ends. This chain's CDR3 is CASSRRDGSSEKLFF. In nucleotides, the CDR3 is TGTGCCAGCAGCAGGCGGGACGGCTCCAGTGAAAAACTGTTTTTT.

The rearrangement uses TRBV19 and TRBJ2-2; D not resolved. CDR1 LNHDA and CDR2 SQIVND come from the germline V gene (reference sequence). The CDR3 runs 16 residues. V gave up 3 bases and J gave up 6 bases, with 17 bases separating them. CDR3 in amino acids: CASSMFPGSVAGELFF. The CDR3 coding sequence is TGTGCCAGTAGTATGTTCCCAGGTTCAGTGGCCGGGGAGCTGTTTTTT.